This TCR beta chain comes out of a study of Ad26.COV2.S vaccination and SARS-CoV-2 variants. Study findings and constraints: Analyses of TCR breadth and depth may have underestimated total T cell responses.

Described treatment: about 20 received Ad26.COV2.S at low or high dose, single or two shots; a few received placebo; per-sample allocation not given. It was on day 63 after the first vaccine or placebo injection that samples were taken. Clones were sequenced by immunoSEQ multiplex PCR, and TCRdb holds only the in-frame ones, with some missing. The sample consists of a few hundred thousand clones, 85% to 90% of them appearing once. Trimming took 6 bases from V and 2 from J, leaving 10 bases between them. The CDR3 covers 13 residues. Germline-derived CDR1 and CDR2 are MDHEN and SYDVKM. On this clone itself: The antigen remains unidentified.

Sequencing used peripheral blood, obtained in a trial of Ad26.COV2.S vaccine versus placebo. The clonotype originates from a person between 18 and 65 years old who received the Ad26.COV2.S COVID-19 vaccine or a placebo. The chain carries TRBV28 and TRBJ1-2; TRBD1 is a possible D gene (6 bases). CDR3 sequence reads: CASRLTGNYGYTF. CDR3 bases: TGTGCCAGCAGACTCACAGGGAACTATGGCTACACCTTC.